Listed below are T cell receptor beta chains from one sample, sequenced in a study of shared clonotypes between healthy human individuals. The data were produced by immunoSEQ multiplex PCR, yet TCRdb's version contains in-frame clones alone and is incomplete. The sample lists about 610,000 clones, about 97% occurring once. Sequencing input: naive CD4+ T cells sorted from blood. The receptors come from a woman younger than 45 in good health. Both conserved end residues are part of each CDR3. The D gene is left open where the match is weak. Clone size appears in some rows only: once, few, many, or a class for an expanded clone.

>TRBJ1-2|TRBV28|-|TRBD1
TGTGCCAGCAGCGAGGTGGGACAGGGTCTATCCTACACCTTC
CASSEVGQGLSYTF
>TRBJ2-5|TRBV10-3|-|TRBD1
TGTGCCATCAGTGAGGGCGACAGGGGGGCCGGAGAGACCCAGTACTTC
CAISEGDRGAGETQYF
>TRBJ1-3|TRBV6-1|once|-
TGTGCCAGCAGTGAAGCCCCAGGGGTCTCTGGAAACACCATATATTTT
CASSEAPGVSGNTIYF
>TRBJ2-5|TRBV27|-|-
TGTGCCAGCACCCTTAACAGGGCTGAAAGGAAAGAGACCCAGTACTTC
CASTLNRAERKETQYF
>TRBJ1-1|TRBV30|-|-
TGTGCCTGGAGTGTCAGCCGGGGGAATGAAGCTTTCTTT
CAWSVSRGNEAFF
>TRBJ1-5|TRBV4-1|-|-
TGCGCCAGCAGCCATCCCTCGAGAGGGGCCCCCAATCAGCCCCAGCATTTT
CASSHPSRGAPNQPQHF
>TRBJ2-1|TRBV10-3|-|-
TGTGCCATCAGGGGGGGGGCGAGTTACAATGAGCAGTTCTTC
CAIRGGASYNEQFF
>TRBJ2-5|TRBV7-7|-|TRBD2
TGTGCCAGCAGCCGGGGGGGAGAGACCCAGTACTTC
CASSRGGETQYF
>TRBJ2-7|TRBV29-1|-|-
TGCAGCGTCCAGAGCTCCTACGAGCAGTACTTC
CSVQSSYEQYF
>TRBJ1-1|TRBV11-2|-|TRBD1
TGTGCCAGCAGCCTCGGACAGGGGAACACTGAAGCTTTCTTT
CASSLGQGNTEAFF
>TRBJ2-7|TRBV27|-|-
TGTGCCAGCTCGATCTTATCCGAGCAGTACTTC
CASSILSEQYF
>TRBJ1-5|TRBV19|-|-
TGTGCCAGTAGTATTCGGGGGCCTCCTTGGAATCAGCCCCAGCATTTT
CASSIRGPPWNQPQHF
>TRBJ1-3|TRBV18|-|-
TGTGCCAGCTCATACAGTCACGAAGGAAACACCATATATTTT
CASSYSHEGNTIYF
>TRBJ2-2|TRBV5-1|-|TRBD1
TGCGCCAGCAGCTTCGTCTCCGGGACAGGGGTATCCGGGGAGCTGTTTTTT
CASSFVSGTGVSGELFF
>TRBJ2-6|TRBV7-8|-|TRBD1
TGTGCCAGCAGCTTAGGCAGGGGGCTCTCTGGGGCCAACGTCCTGACTTTC
CASSLGRGLSGANVLTF
>TRBJ1-4|TRBV6-5|-|TRBD1
TGTGCCAGCAGTTACTCGAGACAGGGGGCTCGAGAAAAACTGTTTTTT
CASSYSRQGAREKLFF
>TRBJ2-3|TRBV6-1|-|TRBD1
TGTGCCAGCAGTAGGACAGGGGCCACAGATACGCAGTATTTT
CASSRTGATDTQYF
>TRBJ2-5|TRBV30|once|TRBD1
TGTGCCTGGAGTAAGACATCGGACAGGGCCCAAGAGACCCAGTACTTC
CAWSKTSDRAQETQYF
>TRBJ2-1|TRBV5-4|-|TRBD2
TGTGCCAGCAGCTTAGGGACTAGCGGGAACAATGAGCAGTTCTTC
CASSLGTSGNNEQFF
>TRBJ1-5|TRBV28|-|-
TGTGCCAGCAGTTTAAAGGGTAGCAATCAGCCCCAGCATTTT
CASSLKGSNQPQHF
>TRBJ1-2|TRBV6-1|-|-
TGTGCCAGCAGTGATGGACAGAACTATGGCTACACCTTC
CASSDGQNYGYTF
>TRBJ2-2|TRBV5-4|-|-
TGTGCCAGCAGCTTGGACTCGATGAACACCGGGGAGCTGTTTTTT
CASSLDSMNTGELFF
>TRBJ2-1|TRBV29-1|once|TRBD2
TGCAGCGCTCTAGCGGGAGGAAGCTCCTACAATGAGCAGTTCTTC
CSALAGGSSYNEQFF
>TRBJ2-7|TRBV5-6|once|-
TGTGCCAGCAGCGGATTGGGGCAGGGCGATTCCGAGCAGTACTTC
CASSGLGQGDSEQYF
>TRBJ1-2|TRBV28|-|-
TGTGCCAGCAGTTTAAGGCATTCCTATGGCTACACCTTC
CASSLRHSYGYTF
>TRBJ2-7|TRBV19|-|TRBD2
TGTGCCAGCTCCGGGACTAGCGGGAGTAACGAGCAGTACTTC
CASSGTSGSNEQYF
>TRBJ1-3|TRBV7-2|-|-
TGTGCCAGCAGCCCAGCGAAATTTGAGGCAGGAAACACCATATATTTT
CASSPAKFEAGNTIYF
>TRBJ2-1|TRBV27|-|-
TGTGCCAGCAGTTTGAAGGCAGGGAGCTCCTACAATGAGCAGTTCTTC
CASSLKAGSSYNEQFF
>TRBJ2-7|TRBV12-1|-|-
TGTGCCAGCAGCCTTCCCCTAGGGGAGGGATTTTACGAGCAGTACTTC
CASSLPLGEGFYEQYF
>TRBJ2-2|TRBV7-9|once|-
TGTGCCAGCAGCTTCTCCGGTTCGGTAGCGAACACCGGGGAGCTGTTTTTT
CASSFSGSVANTGELFF
>TRBJ1-6|TRBV7-2|-|-
TGTGCCAGCAGCTTAAGTCGTAAGGCTAATTCACCCCTCCACTTT
CASSLSRKANSPLHF
>TRBJ1-2|TRBV6-6|-|TRBD1
TGTGCCAGCAGCCACCCCCGGGACAGGGGTTCCTATGGCTACACCTTC
CASSHPRDRGSYGYTF
>TRBJ2-3|TRBV4-1|-|TRBD2
TGCGCCAGCAGCCGATTCAGCGGGACCGCTAGCACAGATACGCAGTATTTT
CASSRFSGTASTDTQYF
>TRBJ2-2|TRBV23-1|-|-
TGCGCCAGCAGTCAGTTACAGGGTAACACCGGGGAGCTGTTTTTT
CASSQLQGNTGELFF
>TRBJ1-1|TRBV4-1|-|-
TGCGCCAGCAGCCCTCGAGTCTACGGGGAAAGGAGAGAAGCTTTCTTT
CASSPRVYGERREAFF
>TRBJ2-7|TRBV2|-|-
TGTGCCAGCAGAGCTAACGTGCCCGGTAATTACGAGCAGTACTTC
CASRANVPGNYEQYF
>TRBJ1-2|TRBV5-1|-|-
TGCGCCAGCAGCTTGGGCGGAGAGGAGTATGGCTACACCTTC
CASSLGGEEYGYTF
>TRBJ2-1|TRBV5-1|-|TRBD2
TGCGCCAGCAGCCCCGGGACTAGCCTGGTTACTGAGCAGTTCTTC
CASSPGTSLVTEQFF
>TRBJ2-7|TRBV28|-|TRBD2
TGTGCCAGCAGTCGACCTATAGCGGGAGTGGGCGAGCAGTACTTC
CASSRPIAGVGEQYF
>TRBJ2-6|TRBV6-4|-|-
TGTGCCAGCAGCAGAACAGGGACCTCCACAGGGGCCAACGTCCTGACTTTC
CASSRTGTSTGANVLTF
>TRBJ1-2|TRBV6-1|-|-
TGTGCCAGCAGCGCAGGTTCCCTCTATGGCTACACCTTC
CASSAGSLYGYTF
>TRBJ2-1|TRBV2|-|TRBD2
TGTGCCAGCAGTCCCGGACTAGCGGGAGGCTATGAGCAGTTCTTC
CASSPGLAGGYEQFF
>TRBJ2-2|TRBV5-1|-|-
TGCGCCAGCAGCTTGCCAGGGGCAAACACCGGGGAGCTGTTTTTT
CASSLPGANTGELFF
>TRBJ2-1|TRBV28|-|-
TGTGCCAGCAGTTTTGGGTACCCGCTTGTCTTC
CASSFGYPLVF
>TRBJ1-2|TRBV5-1|-|-
TGCGCCAGCAGCCCGATTGGGTCCCCAAGGGGGACTGCTGGCTACACCTTC
CASSPIGSPRGTAGYTF
>TRBJ2-1|TRBV11-2|-|TRBD2
TGTGCCAGCAGCTTAGTGGCGGGAGCTTACAATGAGCAGTTCTTC
CASSLVAGAYNEQFF
>TRBJ2-1|TRBV10-2|-|TRBD2
TGCGCCAGCAGGAGGGAGCGGGGCATCAATGAGCAGTTCTTC
CASRRERGINEQFF
>TRBJ1-5|TRBV7-9|-|TRBD1
TGTGCCAGCAACTCCGACAGGGCGAATCAGCCCCAGCATTTT
CASNSDRANQPQHF
>TRBJ1-1|TRBV28|-|TRBD1
TGTGCCAGCACTTCCGGGACAGGGGGCTTAGAAGCTTTCTTT
CASTSGTGGLEAFF
>TRBJ1-1|TRBV4-2|-|-
TGTGCCAGCAGCCGAACAGGGAACACTGAAGCTTTCTTT
CASSRTGNTEAFF
>TRBJ2-7|TRBV2|-|TRBD1
TGTGCCAGCAGTCGCGACAGGGAGTTCCACGAGCAGTACTTC
CASSRDREFHEQYF
>TRBJ2-7|TRBV19|-|TRBD1
TGTGCCAGTAGTATGTGGACAGGGATATCCTACGAGCAGTACTTC
CASSMWTGISYEQYF